This TCR beta chain was retrieved from a study of blood T cell repertoires in COVID-19. In the study overall: Samples of COVID-19 (acute and convalescent) were obtained from the United States, Italy and Spain. PBMCs, B-cell-depleted T cells, or T cells provided the cDNA or gDNA that made up the material.

Participants were placed into cohorts based on the clinical history they reported. As handled by the study authors: Nucleated cell counts were estimated from reference gene primer amplification. Clones were sequenced by immunoSEQ multiplex PCR, and TCRdb holds only the in-frame ones, with some missing. D and trimming come from the DNA, and the V and J calls and clone size come from that table. Of some 64,000 clones in the sample, under 80% were seen once. V was clipped by 5 bases and J by 6 bases, with 23 bases between them. Germline CDR1 and CDR2: SGHVS and FQNEAQ. This CDR3 is 16 amino acids long. The sequenced material came from PBMCs or T cells enriched from blood (not recorded which). This receptor was identified in a woman in her sixties who had been exposed to COVID-19. This chain links TRBV7-8 with TRBJ2-7; maybe TRBD2 (6 bases). CDR3 in amino acids: CASSPPTGVNLGEQYF. The CDR3 DNA reads as TGTGCCAGCAGCCCCCCAACGGGAGTAAATTTAGGCGAGCAGTACTTC.